A single sample gave rise to the 8 T cell receptor beta chains below, sequenced in a study of T cells after yellow fever vaccination. TCRdb itself ran the 5' RACE reads through MiXCR, one entry per CDR3 protein. The profile shows a few hundred thousand distinct CDR3 sequences, approximately 3.9% of them singletons. The sample consisted of PBMCs, taken 5 days after the yellow fever booster vaccination. These receptors all stem from a man aged 18 to 29 who received the YFV17D yellow fever vaccine.

This clonotype was observed many times. The chain combines TRBV7-2 with TRBJ1-1, with TRBD1 matching 8 bases. Germline V gene sequence: CDR1 SGHTA, CDR2 FQGNSA. CDR3 length equals 15 residues. After removal of 5 bases from V and 4 bases from J, the junction contained 9 bases not matched to a gene. CDR3 DNA sequence: TGTGCCAGCAGCCTTCTCAGGGGGCAAGTCACTGAAGCTTTCTTT. As protein: CASSLLRGQVTEAFF.

This clonotype was seen more than once but under ten times. The chain recombines TRBV27 with TRBJ2-7; D is possibly TRBD1 (8 bases). Germline V gene data show CDR1 as MNHEY and CDR2 as SMNVEV (reference sequence). V was cut by 5 bases and J by 4 bases, with 18 bases left in between. CDR3 length: 15 residues. The CDR3 nucleotides are TGTGCCAGCAGTCGACAGGGGCGCGGGGGTTACGAGCAGTACGTC. It specifies CASSRQGRGGYEQYV.

This clonotype was picked up many times. The rearrangement joins TRBV12-3 or TRBV12-4 to TRBJ1-2, with D hard to call. The ends were cut back, 3 bases at V and 4 bases at J, with 6 bases in the middle. There are 12 residues in the CDR3. The CDR3 nucleotides are TGTGCCAGCAGTTTCCAGACCTATGGCTACACCTTC. The encoded protein is CASSFQTYGYTF.

The sample holds many counts of this clonotype. The J gene is TRBJ2-1, the V gene TRBV7-8, with D possibly matching TRBD2 (6 bases). The V gene's germline CDR1 is SGHVS and CDR2 FQNEAQ. V was shortened by 5 bases and J by 6 bases, with 14 bases between the two germline ends. There are 14 residues in the CDR3. Here the CDR3 DNA reads TGTGCCAGCAGCCTCCGACTAGATCTCAATGAGCAGTTCTTC. Translating it yields CASSLRLDLNEQFF.

This rearrangement joins TRBV3-1 to TRBJ2-3, with D perhaps TRBD2 (6 bases). This CDR3 spans 13 amino acids. Trimming cost V 3 bases and J 4 bases, with 8 bases left between them. Germline V gene data show CDR1 as LGHDT and CDR2 as YNNKEL (reference sequence). The CDR3 here is CASSHGGPDTQYF. CDR3 nucleotides: TGTGCCAGCAGCCACGGGGGACCAGATACGCAGTATTTT.

This clonotype was seen repeatedly, ten times or more. V and J are TRBV5-1 and TRBJ1-2; a weak D match, TRBD1 (6 bases). CDR3 length: 15 amino acids. Germline assignment: CDR1 SGHRS and CDR2 YFSETQ. Trimming left V 4 bases short and J 7 bases short, with 20 bases between. The CDR3 DNA sequence: TGCGCCAGCAGCGACATGGGCGCAGGGGTCGGTGGCTACACCTTC. It encodes CASSDMGAGVGGYTF.

This clonotype was detected ten times or more. The genes are TRBV7-9 and TRBJ1-1; D might be TRBD1 (5 bases). Germline CDR1 is SEHNR and CDR2 is FQNEAQ (reference sequence). The CDR3 totals 15 residues. With 5 bases removed from V and 6 bases from J, the gap between germline ends came to 19 bases. The CDR3 region is CASSPQLGDVAEAFF. The CDR3 region has the DNA TGTGCCAGCAGCCCCCAGCTTGGGGACGTGGCTGAAGCTTTCTTT.

At least ten counts were recorded for this clonotype. The J gene is TRBJ2-1, the V gene TRBV3-1, with D hard to call. V was clipped by 1 base and J by 10 bases, with 11 bases between them. CDR1 and CDR2 (germline): LGHDT, YNNKEL (reference sequence). The CDR3 contains 13 residues. CDR3 sequence reads: CASSQGADREQFF. The CDR3, as DNA: TGTGCCAGCAGCCAAGGGGCGGACCGGGAGCAGTTCTTC.